This record covers a single T cell receptor (beta chain). This clonotype was seen only a few times. What this receptor recognizes is not known. No clone much larger than this one lies a single base away; base qualities are absent. These data belong to a study of T cell repertoires in cytomegalovirus infection (dated by TCRdb to between 2018 and 2021). Broadly, across the study: Peptide stimulations targeted recently identified HLA-C-restricted CMV epitopes, whose presentation resists viral immunomodulation, together with well-studied HLA-B-restricted epitopes. Donor HLA type was relevant to the analysis, because carriage of CMV infection together with the matching HLA type was indicated by public TCR beta signatures. Overall study results and their limits: The ex vivo response was dominated by HLA-C-restricted CMV-specific TCR beta clonotypes, which also provided the single most frequent clonotype in two of eight donors. Carriers of CMV infection plus the relevant HLA type were discriminated by the cumulative frequency of public TCR beta family members in the study cohort and in an independent approximately 360-donor cohort.

Sequencing used an Illumina HiSeq 1500. Using fastp trimming at Q25 and MiXCR clonotype assembly, TCRdb reanalyzed the public sequencing data and kept in-frame beta chains. Rows with one shared CDR3 protein collapse into an entry with the most common genes and DNA. For this sample the table gives 300,000 to 400,000 distinct CDR3 sequences, of which 25% to 30% were detected only once. The top ten constitute around 18% of the sample. The CDR3 numbers 17 residues from cysteine through phenylalanine. The sequence is cut down to CDR3 DNA, 51 bases in frame from base 1. Germline trimming amounts to 2 bases on V and 1 base on J, with 8 as the count of junction bases outside the gene matches. The CDR1 and CDR2 encoded by the germline V gene are SGHDT and YYEEEE. The intended sense of this specimen's treatment or condition label: in vitro stimulation with specific CMV peptide epitopes to enrich CMV-specific T cells.

Sequenced material: cultured PBMCs, taken from culture after CMV antigen stimulation. The receptor comes from a human donor in good health (CMV status not recorded). Some clones in this sample may be carry-over from other donors' samples. Here the chain combines TRBV5-6 and TRBJ2-5; TRBD1 fits 10 bases in the junction. In nucleotides, the sequence is TGTGCCAGCAGCTTTAGACAGGGGGCGTCCCGCCAAGAGACCCAGTACTTC. This gives the protein CASSFRQGASRQETQYF.